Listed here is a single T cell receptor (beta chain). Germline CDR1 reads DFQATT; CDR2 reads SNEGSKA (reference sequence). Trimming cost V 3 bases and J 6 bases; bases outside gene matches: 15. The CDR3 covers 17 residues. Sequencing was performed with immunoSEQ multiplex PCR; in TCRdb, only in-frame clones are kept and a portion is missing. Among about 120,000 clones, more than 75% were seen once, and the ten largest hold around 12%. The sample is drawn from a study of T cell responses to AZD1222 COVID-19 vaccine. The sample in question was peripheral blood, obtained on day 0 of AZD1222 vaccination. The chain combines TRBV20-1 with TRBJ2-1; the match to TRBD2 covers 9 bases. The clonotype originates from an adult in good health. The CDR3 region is CSASNPGGRAGFNEQFF. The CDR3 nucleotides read TGCAGTGCTAGTAACCCTGGCGGGAGGGCAGGCTTCAATGAGCAGTTCTTC.